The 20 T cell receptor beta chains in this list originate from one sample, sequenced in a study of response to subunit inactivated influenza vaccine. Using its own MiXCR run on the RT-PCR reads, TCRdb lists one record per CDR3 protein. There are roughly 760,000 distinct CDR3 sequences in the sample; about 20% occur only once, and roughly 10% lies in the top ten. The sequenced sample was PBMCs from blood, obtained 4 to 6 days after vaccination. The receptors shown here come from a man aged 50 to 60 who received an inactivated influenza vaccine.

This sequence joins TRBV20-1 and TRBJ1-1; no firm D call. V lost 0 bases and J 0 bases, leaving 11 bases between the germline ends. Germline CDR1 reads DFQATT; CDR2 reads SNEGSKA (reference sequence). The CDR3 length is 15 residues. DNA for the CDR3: TGCAGTGCTAGAGAGGGCAGTACATTGAACACTGAAGCTTTCTTT. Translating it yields CSAREGSTLNTEAFF.

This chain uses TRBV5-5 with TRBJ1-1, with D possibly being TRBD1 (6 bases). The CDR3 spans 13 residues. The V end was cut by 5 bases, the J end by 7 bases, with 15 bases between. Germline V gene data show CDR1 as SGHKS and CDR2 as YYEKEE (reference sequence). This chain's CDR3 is CASRSAGTIEAFF. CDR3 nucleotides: TGTGCCAGCAGGAGCGCCGGGACAATTGAAGCTTTCTTT.

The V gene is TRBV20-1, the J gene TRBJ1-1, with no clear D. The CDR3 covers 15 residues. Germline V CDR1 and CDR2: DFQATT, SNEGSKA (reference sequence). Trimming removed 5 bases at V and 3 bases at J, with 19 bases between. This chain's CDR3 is CSAARHTGKHTEAFF. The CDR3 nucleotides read TGCAGTGCTGCTCGACATACCGGGAAACACACTGAAGCTTTCTTT.

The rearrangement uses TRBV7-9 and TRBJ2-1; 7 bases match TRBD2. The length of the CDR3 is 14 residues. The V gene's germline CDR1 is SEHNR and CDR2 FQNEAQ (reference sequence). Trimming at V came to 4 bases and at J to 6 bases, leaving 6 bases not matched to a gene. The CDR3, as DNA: TGTGCCAGCAGCTCCTGGGGGGGAGTCAATGAGCAGTTCTTC. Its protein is CASSSWGGVNEQFF.

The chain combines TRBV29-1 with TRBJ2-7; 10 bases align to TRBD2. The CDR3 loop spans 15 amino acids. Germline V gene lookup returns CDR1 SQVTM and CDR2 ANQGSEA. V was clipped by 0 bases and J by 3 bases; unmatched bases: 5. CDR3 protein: CSVEDQAGGDYEQYF. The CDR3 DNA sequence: TGCAGCGTTGAAGACCAAGCGGGGGGGGACTACGAGCAGTACTTC.

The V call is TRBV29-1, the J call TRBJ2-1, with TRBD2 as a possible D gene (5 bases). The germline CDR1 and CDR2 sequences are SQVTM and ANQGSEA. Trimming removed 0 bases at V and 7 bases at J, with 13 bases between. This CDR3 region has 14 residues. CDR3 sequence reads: CSVEENIRGNEQFF. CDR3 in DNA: TGCAGCGTTGAAGAGAATATCCGGGGAAATGAGCAGTTCTTC.

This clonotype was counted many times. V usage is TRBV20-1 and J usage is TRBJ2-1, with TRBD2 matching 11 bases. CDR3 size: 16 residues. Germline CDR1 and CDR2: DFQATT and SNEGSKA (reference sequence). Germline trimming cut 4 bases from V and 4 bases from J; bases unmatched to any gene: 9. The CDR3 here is CSANPTSGSRYNEQFF. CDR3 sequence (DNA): TGCAGTGCTAACCCCACTAGCGGGAGCCGATACAATGAGCAGTTCTTC.

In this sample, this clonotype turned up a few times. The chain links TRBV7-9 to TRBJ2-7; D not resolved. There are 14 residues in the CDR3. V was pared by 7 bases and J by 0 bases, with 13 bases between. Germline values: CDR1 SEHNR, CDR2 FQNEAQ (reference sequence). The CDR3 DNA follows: TGTGCCAGCAACCAAGACACGATCTCCTACGAGCAGTACTTC. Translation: CASNQDTISYEQYF. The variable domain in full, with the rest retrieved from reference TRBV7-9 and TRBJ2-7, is DTGVSQNPRHKITKRGQNVTFRCDPISEHNRLYWYRQTLGQGPEFLTYFQNEAQLEKSRLLSDRFSAERPKGSFSTLEIQRTEQGDSAMYLCASNQDTISYEQYFGPGTRLTVT.

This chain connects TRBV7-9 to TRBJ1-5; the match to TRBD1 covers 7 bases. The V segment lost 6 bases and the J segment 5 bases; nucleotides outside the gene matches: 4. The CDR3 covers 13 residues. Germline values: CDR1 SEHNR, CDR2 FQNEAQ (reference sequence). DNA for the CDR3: TGTGCCAGCAGTAAGCAGGGGGATCAGCCCCAGCATTTT. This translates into CASSKQGDQPQHF.

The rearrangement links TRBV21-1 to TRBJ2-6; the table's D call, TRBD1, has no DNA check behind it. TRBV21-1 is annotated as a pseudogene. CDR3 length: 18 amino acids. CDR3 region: CASSPQRLTGSGANVLTF. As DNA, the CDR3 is TGTGCCAGCAGCCCTCAGCGGTTGACAGGGTCCGGGGCCAACGTCCTGACTTTC.

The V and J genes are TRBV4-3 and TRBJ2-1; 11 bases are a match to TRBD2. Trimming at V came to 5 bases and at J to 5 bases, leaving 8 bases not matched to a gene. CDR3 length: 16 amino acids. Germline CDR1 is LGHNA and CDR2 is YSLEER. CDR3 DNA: TGCGCCAGCAGCGCGACAATTAGCGGGGGGGACAATGAGCAGTTCTTC. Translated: CASSATISGGDNEQFF.

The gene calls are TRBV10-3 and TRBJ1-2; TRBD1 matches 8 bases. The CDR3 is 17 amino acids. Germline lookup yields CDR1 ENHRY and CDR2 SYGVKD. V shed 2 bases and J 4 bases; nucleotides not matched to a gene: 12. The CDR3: CAISEDPTGEDPYGYTF. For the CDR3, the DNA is TGTGCCATCAGTGAGGATCCGACAGGGGAAGATCCCTATGGCTACACCTTC.

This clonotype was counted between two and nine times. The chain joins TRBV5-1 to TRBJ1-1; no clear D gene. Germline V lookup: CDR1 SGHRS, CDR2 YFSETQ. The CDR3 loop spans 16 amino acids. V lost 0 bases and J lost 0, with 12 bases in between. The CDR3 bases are TGCGCCAGCAGCTTGGATGGAGGGAACATGAACACTGAAGCTTTCTTT. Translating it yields CASSLDGGNMNTEAFF.

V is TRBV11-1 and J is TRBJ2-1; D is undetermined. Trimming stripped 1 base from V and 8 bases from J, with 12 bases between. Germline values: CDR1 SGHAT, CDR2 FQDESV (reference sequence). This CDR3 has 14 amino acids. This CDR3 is CASSLERTTDEQFF. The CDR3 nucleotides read TGTGCCAGCAGCTTAGAACGGACCACAGATGAGCAGTTCTTC.

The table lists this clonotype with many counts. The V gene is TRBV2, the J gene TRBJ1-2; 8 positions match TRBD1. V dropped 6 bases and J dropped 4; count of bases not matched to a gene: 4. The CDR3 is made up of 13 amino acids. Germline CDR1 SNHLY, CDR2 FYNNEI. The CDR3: CASREQGAYGYTF. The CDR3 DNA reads TGTGCCAGCAGGGAGCAGGGGGCCTATGGCTACACCTTC.

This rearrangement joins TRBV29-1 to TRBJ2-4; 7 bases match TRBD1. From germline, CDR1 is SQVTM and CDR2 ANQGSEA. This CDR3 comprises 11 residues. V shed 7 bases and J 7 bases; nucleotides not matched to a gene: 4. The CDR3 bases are TGCAGCGCCTGGGACAGTAACATTCAGTACTTC. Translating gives CSAWDSNIQYF. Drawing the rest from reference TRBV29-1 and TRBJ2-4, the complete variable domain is SAVISQKPSRDICQRGTSLTIQCQVDSQVTMMFWYRQQPGQSLTLIATANQGSEATYESGFVIDKFPISRPNLTFSTLTVSNMSPEDSSIYLCSAWDSNIQYFGAGTRLSVL.

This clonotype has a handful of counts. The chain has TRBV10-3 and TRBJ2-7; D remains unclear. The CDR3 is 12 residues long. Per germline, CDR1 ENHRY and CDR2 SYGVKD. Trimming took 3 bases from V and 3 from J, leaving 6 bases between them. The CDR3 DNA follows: TGTGCCATCAGTGACTTTAGCTACGAGCAGTACTTC. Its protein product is CAISDFSYEQYF.

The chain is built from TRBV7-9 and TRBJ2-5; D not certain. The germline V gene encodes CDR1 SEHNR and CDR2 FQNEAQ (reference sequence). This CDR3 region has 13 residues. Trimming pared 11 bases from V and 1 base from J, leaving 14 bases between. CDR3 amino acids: CAVSGLLQETQYF. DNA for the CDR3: TGTGCCGTCTCTGGGCTTCTCCAAGAGACCCAGTACTTC.

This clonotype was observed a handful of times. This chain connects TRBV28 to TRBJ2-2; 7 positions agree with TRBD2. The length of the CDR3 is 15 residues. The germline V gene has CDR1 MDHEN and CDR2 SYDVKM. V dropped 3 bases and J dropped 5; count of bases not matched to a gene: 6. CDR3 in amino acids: CASSFKLGGTGELFF. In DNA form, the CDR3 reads TGTGCCAGCAGTTTCAAATTGGGAGGGACCGGGGAGCTGTTTTTT.

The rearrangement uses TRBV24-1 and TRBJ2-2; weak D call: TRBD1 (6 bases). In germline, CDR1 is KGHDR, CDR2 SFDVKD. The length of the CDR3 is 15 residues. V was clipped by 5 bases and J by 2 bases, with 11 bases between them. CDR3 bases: TGTGCCACCAGTGTCTCCAGGGGAAACACCGGGGAGCTGTTTTTT. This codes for CATSVSRGNTGELFF.